Listed below are T cell receptor beta chains from one sample, sequenced in a study of identical twins. TCRdb used MiXCR to reprocess the 5' RACE reads, holding one entry per CDR3 protein. The sample has 520,000 or so distinct CDR3 sequences; under 25% are singletons. The same sample was also used in a study of T cells expressing NK-cell markers.

The specimen sequenced was CD4+ T cells sorted from blood. The receptors stem from a woman aged 18 to 35 in good health. CDR3s include the opening cysteine and the closing phenylalanine or tryptophan. D genes are given only for firm matches.

>TRBD1|TRBV6-1|TRBJ1-6
CASSPLGGGNSPLHF
>-|TRBV20-1|TRBJ2-3
CSAERRGGTSTDTQYF
>-|TRBV15|TRBJ1-2
CATSRTQGGDYGYTF
>-|TRBV15|TRBJ2-2
CATSRAVTGELFF
>-|TRBV12-3/TRBV12-4|TRBJ2-3
CASSLVVGDTQYF
>-|TRBV20-1|TRBJ1-2
CSAWTARNYGYTF
>TRBD2|TRBV24-1|TRBJ2-1
CATSDSGTSINEQFF
>-|TRBV2|TRBJ2-7
CASSDQGISYEQYF
>-|TRBV12-3/TRBV12-4|TRBJ2-1
CASSLRGGAAALSSYNEQFF
>-|TRBV6-2/TRBV6-3|TRBJ2-5
CASSYFPGTQYF
>-|TRBV6-5|TRBJ2-7
CASSYGGQISYEQYF
>-|TRBV12-3/TRBV12-4|TRBJ2-1
CASSLERSHEQFF
>TRBD2|TRBV20-1|TRBJ2-5
CSGLLAGQETQYF
>TRBD1|TRBV7-9|TRBJ1-6
CASSGQTGRFSPLHF
>TRBD1|TRBV20-1|TRBJ2-7
CSARGDRAYEQYF
>-|TRBV7-3|TRBJ2-2
CASSLSSTGELFF
>TRBD1|TRBV29-1|TRBJ1-1
CSAKRQGGNTEAFF
>-|TRBV4-3|TRBJ2-2
CASSQDPQRTGELFF
>TRBD2|TRBV5-6|TRBJ2-1
CASSIGLAGYNEQFF
>TRBD2|TRBV27|TRBJ2-1
CASGSSSGLAGKNEQFF
>TRBD1|TRBV9|TRBJ1-6
CASSLDRVNSPLHF
>-|TRBV5-6|TRBJ1-2
CASSKRIDRPYF
>-|TRBV20-1|TRBJ2-7
CSALYRAYEQYF
>-|TRBV20-1|TRBJ1-4
CSAKSSGANEKLFF
>-|TRBV20-1|TRBJ1-2
CSARVGGFNYGYTF
>-|TRBV20-1|TRBJ2-5
CSASGRGQIRETQYF
>TRBD2|TRBV6-5|TRBJ2-7
CASSFQTSGEQYF
>-|TRBV12-3/TRBV12-4|TRBJ2-1
CASSLVGNSYNEQFF
>-|TRBV11-3|TRBJ2-6
CASTEGWSGANVLTF
>TRBD2|TRBV7-2|TRBJ2-4
CASADGRAAHGLKDF
>-|TRBV6-1|TRBJ1-2
CASRPPGVTYGYTF
>-|TRBV20-1|TRBJ1-3
CSASEGEPGNTIYF
>-|TRBV29-1|TRBJ2-7
CSVVRDPHPEQYF
>-|TRBV20-1|TRBJ2-3
CSARVRGGTDTQYF
>TRBD2|TRBV9|TRBJ2-1
CASNGASGDNEQFF
>TRBD1|TRBV20-1|TRBJ1-5
CSASSPGQGGRNQPQHF
>-|TRBV20-1|TRBJ2-7
CSAKHNYEQYF
>TRBD2|TRBV20-1|TRBJ2-5
CSARGTGGTEETQYF
>TRBD2|TRBV4-3|TRBJ2-1
CVSSQGLAGPGREQFF
>-|TRBV7-9|TRBJ1-1
CASSSNRAMNTEAFF
>TRBD1|TRBV6-1|TRBJ1-6
CASTRPGQGNSPLHF
>-|TRBV7-6|TRBJ1-6
CASSRQTRGDSPLHF
>TRBD1|TRBV7-2|TRBJ2-4
CASSPGTVGDIQYF
>-|TRBV5-5|TRBJ2-7
CASSLRGPWHEQYF
>-|TRBV20-1|TRBJ1-1
CSARVQQNTEAFF
>-|TRBV6-1|TRBJ2-2
CASSVNFIGELFF
>-|TRBV29-1|TRBJ2-2
CSVVGVGNTGELFF
>-|TRBV6-5|TRBJ1-6
CASSYSRLDSPLHF
>-|TRBV12-3/TRBV12-4|TRBJ2-1
CASSLSLAASEQFF